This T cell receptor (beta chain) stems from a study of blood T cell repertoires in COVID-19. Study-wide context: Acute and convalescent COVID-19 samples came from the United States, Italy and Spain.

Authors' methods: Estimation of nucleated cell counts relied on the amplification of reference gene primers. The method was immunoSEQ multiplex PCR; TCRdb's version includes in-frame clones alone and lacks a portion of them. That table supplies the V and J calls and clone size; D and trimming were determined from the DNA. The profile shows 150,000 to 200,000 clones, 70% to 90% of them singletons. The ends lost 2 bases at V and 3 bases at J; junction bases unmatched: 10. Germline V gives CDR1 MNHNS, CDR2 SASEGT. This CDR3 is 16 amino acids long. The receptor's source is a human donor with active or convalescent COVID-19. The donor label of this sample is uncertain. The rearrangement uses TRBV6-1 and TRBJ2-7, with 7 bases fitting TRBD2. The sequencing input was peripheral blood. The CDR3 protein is CASSEIRGLDDYEQYF. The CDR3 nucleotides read TGTGCCAGCAGTGAAATTAGAGGACTAGACGACTACGAGCAGTACTTC.